The rows below give T cell receptor beta chains drawn from one sample of a study of cytomegalovirus exposure and HLA in healthy donors. Repertoires were generated with immunoSEQ multiplex PCR, while TCRdb's copy carries only in-frame clones and drops some. This repertoire shows more than 100,000 clones, about two thirds found once; its top ten account for just under 8.5%. The sequenced material came from PBMCs. These receptor sequences come from a woman in her thirties or forties in good health and CMV-seropositive. CDR3s include the opening cysteine and the closing phenylalanine or tryptophan. The D gene is left open where the match is weak. Expanded clones are given a class, and other clones once, few, many or no size at all.

clone_size d_call j_call v_call cdr3_nt cdr3_aa
NA TRBD1 TRBJ1-5 TRBV5-8 TGTGCCAGCAGCTTGGGGACAGGTAGCAATCAGCCCCAGCATTTT CASSLGTGSNQPQHF
NA NA TRBJ1-2 TRBV6-6 TGTGCCAGCAGCGGGACACCCAACTATGGCTACACCTTC CASSGTPNYGYTF
NA TRBD1 TRBJ1-1 TRBV6-6 TGTGCCAGCAGTTATGGACAGGGGACTGAAGCTTTCTTT CASSYGQGTEAFF
few NA TRBJ1-1 TRBV5-4 TGTGCCAGCAGCTTGGTGTTAGGGGTCTCGTCTGAAGCTTTCTTT CASSLVLGVSSEAFF
NA TRBD1 TRBJ1-3 TRBV7-2 TGTGCCAGCAGCTCGACAGGGAATGGAAACACCATATATTTT CASSSTGNGNTIYF
NA TRBD1 TRBJ1-2 TRBV20-1 TGCAGTGCTCCCAAGGACAGGCCGACCTTC CSAPKDRPTF
NA NA TRBJ1-1 TRBV2 TGTGCCAGCAGAAGTACAGGGATGAACACTGAAGCTTTCTTT CASRSTGMNTEAFF
NA TRBD1 TRBJ1-6 TRBV4-3 TGCGCCAGCAGCCAAGACTTTCGACAGGGGACACCCCTCCACTTT CASSQDFRQGTPLHF
NA TRBD1 TRBJ1-2 TRBV5-1 TGCGCCAGCAGCGCGAACAGGGGACGCTACACCTTC CASSANRGRYTF
NA NA TRBJ1-3 TRBV18 TGTGCCAGCTCCCGGGGACACTACTCTGGAAACACCATATATTTT CASSRGHYSGNTIYF
NA NA TRBJ1-1 TRBV4-1 TGCGCCAGCAGCGGTCGGAGGGACGGAAAAACTGAAGCTTTCTTT CASSGRRDGKTEAFF
NA NA TRBJ2-7 TRBV7-2 TGTGCCAGCAGCTTACGCACAGGGCATTACTACGAGCAGTACTTC CASSLRTGHYYEQYF
NA NA TRBJ2-1 TRBV29-1 TGCAGCGTTGTTCGGGGAAGCAATGAGCAGTTCTTC CSVVRGSNEQFF
NA NA TRBJ1-2 TRBV29-1 TGCAGCGTTGATGCAGGGAACGGCTACACCTTC CSVDAGNGYTF
NA NA TRBJ1-3 TRBV7-6 TGTGCCAGCAGCTTAGGGTTAGCGGGAAACACCATATATTTT CASSLGLAGNTIYF
few NA TRBJ1-4 TRBV6-5 TGTGCCAGCAGTCGTATCCCTGACAATAATGAAAAACTGTTTTTT CASSRIPDNNEKLFF